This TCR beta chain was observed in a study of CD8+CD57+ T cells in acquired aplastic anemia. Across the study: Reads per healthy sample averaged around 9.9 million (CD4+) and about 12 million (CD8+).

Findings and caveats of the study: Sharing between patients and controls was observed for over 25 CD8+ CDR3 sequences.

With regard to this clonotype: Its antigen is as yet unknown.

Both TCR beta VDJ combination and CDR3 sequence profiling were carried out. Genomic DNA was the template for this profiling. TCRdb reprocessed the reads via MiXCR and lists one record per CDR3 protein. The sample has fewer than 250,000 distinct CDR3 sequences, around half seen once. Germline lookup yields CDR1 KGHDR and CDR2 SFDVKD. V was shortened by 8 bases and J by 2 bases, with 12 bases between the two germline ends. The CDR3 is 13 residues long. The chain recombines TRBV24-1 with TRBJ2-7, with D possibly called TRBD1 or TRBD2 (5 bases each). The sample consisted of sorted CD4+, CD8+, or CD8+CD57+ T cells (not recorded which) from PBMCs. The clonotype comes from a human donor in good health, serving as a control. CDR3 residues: CATTSWGTYEQYF. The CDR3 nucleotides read TGTGCCACCACATCGTGGGGGACCTACGAGCAGTACTTC.